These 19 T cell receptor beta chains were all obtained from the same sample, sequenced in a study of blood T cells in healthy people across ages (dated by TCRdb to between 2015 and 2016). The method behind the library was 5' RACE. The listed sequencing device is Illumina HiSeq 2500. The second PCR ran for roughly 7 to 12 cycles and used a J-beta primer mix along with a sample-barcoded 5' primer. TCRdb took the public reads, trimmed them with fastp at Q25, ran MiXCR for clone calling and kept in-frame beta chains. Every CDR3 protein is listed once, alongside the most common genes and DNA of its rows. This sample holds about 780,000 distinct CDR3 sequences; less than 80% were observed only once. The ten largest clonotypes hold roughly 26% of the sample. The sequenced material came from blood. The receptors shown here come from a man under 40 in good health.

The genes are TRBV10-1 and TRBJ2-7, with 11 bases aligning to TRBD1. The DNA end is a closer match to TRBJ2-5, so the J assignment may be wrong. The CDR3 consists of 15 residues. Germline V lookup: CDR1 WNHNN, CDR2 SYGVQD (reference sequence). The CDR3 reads CASSVRTGGEETQYF. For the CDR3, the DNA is TGCGCCAGCAGTGTCCGGACAGGGGGCGAAGAGACCCAGTACTTC.

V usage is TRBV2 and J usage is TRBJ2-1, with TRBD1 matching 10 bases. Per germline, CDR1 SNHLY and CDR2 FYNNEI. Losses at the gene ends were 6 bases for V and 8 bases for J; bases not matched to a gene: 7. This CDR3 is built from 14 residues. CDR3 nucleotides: TGTGCCAGCAGACCCGGGACAGGGGCCGATGAGCAGTTCTTC. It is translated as CASRPGTGADEQFF.

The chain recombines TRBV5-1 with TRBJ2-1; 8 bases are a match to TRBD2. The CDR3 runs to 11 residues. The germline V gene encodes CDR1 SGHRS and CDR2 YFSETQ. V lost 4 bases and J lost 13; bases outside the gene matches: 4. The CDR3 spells CASSPGLAQFF. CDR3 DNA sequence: TGCGCCAGCAGCCCAGGACTAGCACAGTTCTTC.

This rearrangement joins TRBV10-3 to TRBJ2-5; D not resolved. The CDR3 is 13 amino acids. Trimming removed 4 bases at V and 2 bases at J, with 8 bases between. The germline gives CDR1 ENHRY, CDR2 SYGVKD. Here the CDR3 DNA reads TGTGCCATCAGTGTAAAGGGTCAAGAGACCCAGTACTTC. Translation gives CAISVKGQETQYF.

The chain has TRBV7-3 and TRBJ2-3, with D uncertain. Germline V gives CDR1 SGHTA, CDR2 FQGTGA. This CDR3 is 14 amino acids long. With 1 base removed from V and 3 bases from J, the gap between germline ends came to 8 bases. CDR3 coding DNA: TGTGCCAGCAGCTTAATGGCAATTACAGATACGCAGTATTTT. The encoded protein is CASSLMAITDTQYF.

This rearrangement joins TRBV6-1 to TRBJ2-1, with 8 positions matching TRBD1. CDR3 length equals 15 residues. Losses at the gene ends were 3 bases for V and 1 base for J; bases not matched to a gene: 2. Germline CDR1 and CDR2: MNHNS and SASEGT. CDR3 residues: CASSEGTGSYNEQFF. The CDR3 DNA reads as TGTGCCAGCAGTGAGGGGACAGGATCCTACAATGAGCAGTTCTTC.

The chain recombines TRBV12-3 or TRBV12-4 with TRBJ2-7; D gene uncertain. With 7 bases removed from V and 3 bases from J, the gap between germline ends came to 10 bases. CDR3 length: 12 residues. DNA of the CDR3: TGTGCCAGCATTCCGTTGGGCTACGAGCAGTACTTC. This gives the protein CASIPLGYEQYF.

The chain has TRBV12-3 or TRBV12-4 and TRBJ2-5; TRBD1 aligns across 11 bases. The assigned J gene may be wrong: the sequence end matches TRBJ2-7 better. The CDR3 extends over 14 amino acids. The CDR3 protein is CASTPGQGAYEQYF. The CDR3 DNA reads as TGTGCCAGCACTCCGGGACAGGGGGCCTACGAGCAGTACTTC.

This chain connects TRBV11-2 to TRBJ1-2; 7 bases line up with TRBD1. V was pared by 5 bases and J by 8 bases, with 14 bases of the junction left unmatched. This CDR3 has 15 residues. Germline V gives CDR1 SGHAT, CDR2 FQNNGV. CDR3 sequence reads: CASSPTGTASGGYTF. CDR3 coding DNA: TGTGCCAGCAGCCCAACCGGGACAGCATCCGGAGGCTACACCTTC.

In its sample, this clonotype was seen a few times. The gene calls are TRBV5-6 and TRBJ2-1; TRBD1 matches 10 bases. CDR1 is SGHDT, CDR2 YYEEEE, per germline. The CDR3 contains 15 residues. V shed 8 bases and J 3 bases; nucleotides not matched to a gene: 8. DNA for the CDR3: TGTGCCAGTACAAGACAGGGGGCCTACTACAATGAGCAGTTCTTC. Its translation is CASTRQGAYYNEQFF.

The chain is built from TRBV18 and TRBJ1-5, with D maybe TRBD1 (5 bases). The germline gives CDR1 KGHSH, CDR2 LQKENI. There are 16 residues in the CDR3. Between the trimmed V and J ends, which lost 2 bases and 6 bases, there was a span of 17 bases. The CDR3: CASSPFQGAMGQPQHF. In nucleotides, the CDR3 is TGTGCCAGCTCACCATTCCAAGGGGCAATGGGTCAGCCCCAGCATTTT.

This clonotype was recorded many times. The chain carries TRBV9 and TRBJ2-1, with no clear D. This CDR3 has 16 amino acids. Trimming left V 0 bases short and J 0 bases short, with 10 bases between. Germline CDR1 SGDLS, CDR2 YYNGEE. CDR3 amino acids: CASSVDEASSYNEQFF. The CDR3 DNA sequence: TGTGCCAGCAGCGTAGATGAGGCTAGCTCCTACAATGAGCAGTTCTTC.

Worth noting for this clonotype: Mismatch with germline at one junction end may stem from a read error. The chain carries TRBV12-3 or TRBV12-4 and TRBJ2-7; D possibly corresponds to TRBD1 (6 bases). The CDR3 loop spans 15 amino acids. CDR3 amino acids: CASSLEVQGRYEQYF. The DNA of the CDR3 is TGTGCGAGCAGTTTAGAGGTACAGGGAAGGTACGAGCAGTACTTC.

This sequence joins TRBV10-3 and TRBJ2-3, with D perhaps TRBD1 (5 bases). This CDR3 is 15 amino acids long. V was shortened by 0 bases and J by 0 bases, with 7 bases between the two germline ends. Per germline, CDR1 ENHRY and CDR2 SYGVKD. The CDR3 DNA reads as TGTGCCATCAGTGAGTCGGACACTAGCACAGATACGCAGTATTTT. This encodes CAISESDTSTDTQYF.

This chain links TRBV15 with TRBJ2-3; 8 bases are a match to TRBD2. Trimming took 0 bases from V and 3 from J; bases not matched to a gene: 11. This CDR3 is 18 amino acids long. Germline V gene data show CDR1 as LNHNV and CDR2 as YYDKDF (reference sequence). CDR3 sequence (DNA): TGTGCCACCAGCAGAGACGGGGGGGCCCCAGTTAGGACAGATACGCAGTATTTT. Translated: CATSRDGGAPVRTDTQYF.

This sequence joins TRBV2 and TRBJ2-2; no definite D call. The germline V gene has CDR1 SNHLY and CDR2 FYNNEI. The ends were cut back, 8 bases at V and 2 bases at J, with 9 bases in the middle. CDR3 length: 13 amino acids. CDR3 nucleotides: TGTGCCAGCTTACCCTCCAACACCGGGGAGCTGTTTTTT. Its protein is CASLPSNTGELFF.

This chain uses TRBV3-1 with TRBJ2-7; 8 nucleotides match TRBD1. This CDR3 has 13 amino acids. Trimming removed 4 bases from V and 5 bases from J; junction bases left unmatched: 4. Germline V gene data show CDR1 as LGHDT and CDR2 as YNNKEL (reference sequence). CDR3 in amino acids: CASSRQGLDEQYF. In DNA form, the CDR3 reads TGTGCCAGCAGCCGACAGGGGCTCGACGAGCAGTACTTC.

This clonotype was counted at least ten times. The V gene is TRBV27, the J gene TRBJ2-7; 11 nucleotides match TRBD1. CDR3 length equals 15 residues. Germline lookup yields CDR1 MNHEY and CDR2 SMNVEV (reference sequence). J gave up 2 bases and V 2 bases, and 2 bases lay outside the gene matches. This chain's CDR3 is CASSLGTGGPYEQYF. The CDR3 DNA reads TGTGCCAGCAGTTTAGGGACAGGGGGGCCCTACGAGCAGTACTTC.

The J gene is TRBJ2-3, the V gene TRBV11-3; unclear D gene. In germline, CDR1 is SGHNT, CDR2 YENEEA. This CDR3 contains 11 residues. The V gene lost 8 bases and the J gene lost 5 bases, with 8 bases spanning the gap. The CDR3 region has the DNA TGTGCCAGCGGATTTGAAGATACGCAGTATTTT. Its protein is CASGFEDTQYF.